This record covers a single TCR beta chain. The sample comes from a study of blood T cell repertoires in COVID-19. The overall study: The analysed material was cDNA or gDNA that came from T cells, B-cell-depleted T cells, or PBMCs.

The Seattle patients joined while their infection was active and were tracked longitudinally afterward. Original methodology: For nucleated cells, counts were estimated from reference gene primer amplification. Produced via immunoSEQ multiplex PCR; TCRdb's table is partial and in-frame only. Clone size and the V and J calls come from that table; the DNA yielded D and trimming. This sample has 200,000 to 250,000 clones, with 90% found just once. Germline assignment: CDR1 MNHEY and CDR2 SVGAGI. The CDR3 spans 13 residues. After removal of 2 bases from V and 9 bases from J, the junction contained 3 bases not matched to a gene.

Sequencing was done on a sample of peripheral blood. The V call is TRBV6-5, the J call TRBJ2-1; TRBD1 matches 8 bases. This sequence originates from a man in his thirties or forties with COVID-19, enrolled during active disease. DNA of the CDR3: TGTGCCAGCAGTTACGGACAGGGAAGTGAGCAGTTCTTC. The encoded protein is CASSYGQGSEQFF.